These 6 T cell receptor beta chains were sequenced from one sample in a study of blood T cells in healthy people across ages. Through a sample-barcoded 5' primer and a J-beta primer mix, a second PCR was run for roughly 6 to 11 cycles. MiXCR was run by TCRdb on the 5' RACE reads, yielding one entry per CDR3 protein. The top ten hold around 14% of the sample, which has 850,000 to 1,100,000 distinct CDR3 sequences, about two fifths seen once. The sample was blood. The receptors derive from a man aged 18 to 30 in good health.

This clonotype was seen at least ten times. One junction end does not reproduce the germline sequence, and a read error may be involved. V gene TRBV5-1 combines with J gene TRBJ2-3; no firm D call. Germline values: CDR1 SGHRS, CDR2 YFSETQ. The CDR3 is made up of 14 amino acids. CDR3 DNA: TGTGCCAGCAGCCCCGCTGTCGGGACAGATACGCAGTATTTT. Protein product: CASSPAVGTDTQYF. The entire variable domain, with the rest obtained from reference TRBV5-1 and TRBJ2-3, is as follows: KAGVTQTPRYLIKTRGQQVTLSCSPISGHRSVSWYQQTPGQGLQFLFEYFSETQRNKGNFPGRFSGRQFSNSRSEMNVSTLELGDSALYLCASSPAVGTDTQYFGPGTRLTVL.

V is TRBV4-3 and J is TRBJ2-1; TRBD1 agrees at 9 bases. V lost 4 bases, J lost 8 bases, and 15 bases stayed unmatched. The germline CDR1 and CDR2 sequences are LGHNA and YSLEER. This CDR3 spans 17 amino acids. The CDR3 loop reads CASSRVLRDRVVYEQFF. CDR3 bases: TGCGCCAGCAGCCGAGTTTTAAGGGACAGGGTGGTCTATGAGCAGTTCTTC.

This clonotype was picked up one time. Compared with germline, one end of the junction differs, possibly owing to a read error. The genes are TRBV20-1 and TRBJ1-2, with TRBD1 identical over 7 bases. The CDR3 spans 16 residues. CDR1 and CDR2 from the germline V gene are DFQATT and SNEGSKA (reference sequence). The CDR3 coding sequence is TGCAGTGCCCCCCCGGGACAGAGAACCTTTCACTATGACTACACCTTC. Translated: CSAPPGQRTFHYDYTF.

A few counts support this clonotype. V is TRBV12-3 or TRBV12-4 and J is TRBJ2-7, with D possibly being TRBD1 (5 bases). V lost 6 bases and J 4 bases, leaving 13 bases between the germline ends. This CDR3 contains 13 residues. The CDR3 nucleotides read TGTGCCAGCAGCATACTGGGGCTTTACGAGCAGTACTTC. Residues: CASSILGLYEQYF.

The gene calls are TRBV5-6 and TRBJ1-4; D is ambiguous. Trimming stripped 0 bases from V and 5 bases from J, with 11 bases between. The CDR3 covers 15 residues. The germline V gene encodes CDR1 SGHDT and CDR2 YYEEEE. The CDR3 DNA is TGTGCCAGCAGCTTGGCCCGGGGAGGAAATGAAAAACTGTTTTTT. It yields the protein CASSLARGGNEKLFF.

V is TRBV18 and J is TRBJ2-4; no definite D call. TRBJ2-5 matches the DNA end more closely, so the J call is doubtful. The germline gives CDR1 KGHSH, CDR2 LQKENI. The CDR3 runs 15 residues. Here the CDR3 reads CASSPILGKQETQYF. The CDR3 DNA is TGTGCCAGCTCACCAATTTTGGGGAAGCAAGAGACCCAGTACTTC.